One sample yielded the 3 T cell receptor beta chains listed below, sequenced in a study of OX40 agonist ivuxolimab in advanced cancers. TCRdb keeps only in-frame clones here, not all; method: immunoSEQ multiplex PCR. The sample shows tens of thousands of clones, 80% to 90% of them seen only once. The sample here was CD4+ or CD8+ T cells sorted from blood, taken in a trial of the OX40 agonist ivuxolimab. The receptors here all came from an adult with an advanced solid tumor such as melanoma, head and neck, liver or kidney cancer.

The V and J genes are TRBV19 and TRBJ2-1; 7 bases align to TRBD1. The CDR3 contains 16 residues. Looked up from germline, CDR1 is LNHDA and CDR2 is SQIVND (reference sequence). Trimming took 6 bases from V and 4 from J; bases not matched to a gene: 12. In DNA, the CDR3 is TGTGCCAGTAGCCTTGGTGACAGGGCCCTATACAATGAGCAGTTCTTC. Protein product: CASSLGDRALYNEQFF.

This clone occurred a few times. This chain connects TRBV29-1 to TRBJ2-5, with 11 bases lining up with TRBD2. This CDR3 contains 17 residues. From germline, CDR1 is SQVTM and CDR2 ANQGSEA. The junction had 15 bases not matched to a gene; V was cut back by 6 bases and J by 3 bases. The CDR3 DNA reads TGCAGCGTAGGGGATTGGGGACTAGCGGAGATTAAAGAGACCCAGTACTTC. The encoded protein is CSVGDWGLAEIKETQYF.

The chain has TRBV11-2 and TRBJ2-1; D remains unclear. The CDR3 is 15 amino acids. Germline-derived CDR1 and CDR2 are SGHAT and FQNNGV. Between the trimmed V and J ends, which lost 4 bases and 6 bases, there was a span of 16 bases. As DNA, the CDR3 is TGTGCCAGCAGCTCATATCAGGCACCTGGCAATGAGCAGTTCTTC. This sequence encodes CASSSYQAPGNEQFF.